The present T cell receptor beta chain was sequenced within a study of CD8+CD57+ T cells in acquired aplastic anemia. The TCR beta profiling, which covered VDJ combination and CDR3 sequence, was carried out using genomic DNA as the template. Each CDR3 protein is one row after TCRdb ran MiXCR on the reads. Counted here are some 70,000 distinct CDR3 sequences, approximately 51% occurring once; the ten biggest clones make up 6.5% to 9.5%. Germline-derived CDR1 and CDR2 are ENHRY and SYGVKD. The CDR3 totals 12 residues. Between the trimmed V and J ends, which lost 9 bases and 0 bases, there was a span of 9 bases. A single count supports this clonotype.

The sample comprised sorted CD4+, CD8+, or CD8+CD57+ T cells (not recorded which) from PBMCs. The chain employs TRBV10-3 and TRBJ2-7; maybe TRBD1 (6 bases). The sequence derives from a human donor in good health, serving as a control. The CDR3 DNA sequence: TGTGCCATAGGACAGCCCTCCTACGAGCAGTACTTC. The encoded protein is CAIGQPSYEQYF.